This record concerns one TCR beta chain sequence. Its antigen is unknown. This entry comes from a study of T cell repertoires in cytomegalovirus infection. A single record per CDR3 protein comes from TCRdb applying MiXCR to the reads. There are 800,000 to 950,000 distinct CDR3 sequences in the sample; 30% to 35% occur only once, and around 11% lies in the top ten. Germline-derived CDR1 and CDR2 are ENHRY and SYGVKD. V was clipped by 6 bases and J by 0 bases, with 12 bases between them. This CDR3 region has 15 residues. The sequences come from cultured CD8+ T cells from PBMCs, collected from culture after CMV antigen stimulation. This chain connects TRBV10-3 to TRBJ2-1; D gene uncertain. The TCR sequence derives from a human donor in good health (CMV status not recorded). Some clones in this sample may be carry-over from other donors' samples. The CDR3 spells CAIRAESNSYNEQFF. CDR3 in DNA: TGTGCCATCAGGGCCGAATCGAACTCCTACAATGAGCAGTTCTTC.